Listed below are T cell receptor beta chains from one sample, sequenced in a study of CXCR3-negative and CXCR3-positive naive CD8 T cells. Following a re-call of the 5' RACE reads, TCRdb has one entry per CDR3 protein and lacks DNA. Across about 130,000 distinct CDR3 sequences, the top ten clones capture 0.5% to 0.75% of the sample. The sequenced material came from naive CXCR3+ CD8+ T cells from blood. The receptors here all came from a human donor in good health. Some clones in this sample may be carry-over from other donors' samples. The CDR3 runs from the conserved cysteine through the conserved F or W. The order of the fields is CDR3 protein, J gene, V gene.

CDR3: CASSEGTVNTEAFF
J: TRBJ1-1
V: TRBV18

CDR3: CASSFANTGELFF
J: TRBJ2-2
V: TRBV27

CDR3: CASSGGVEQYF
J: TRBJ2-7
V: TRBV12-3/TRBV12-4

CDR3: CSVEMESWGCNQPQHF
J: TRBJ1-5
V: TRBV29-1

CDR3: CASSRLDTKYEQYF
J: TRBJ2-7
V: TRBV6-6

CDR3: CSVAGTGVGTEAFF
J: TRBJ1-1
V: TRBV29-1

CDR3: CSVEPTEGEQYF
J: TRBJ2-7
V: TRBV29-1

CDR3: CASSVRPADTEAFF
J: TRBJ1-1
V: TRBV28

CDR3: CASSQGAPGETQYF
J: TRBJ2-5
V: TRBV4-1

CDR3: CASSNDRGLTEAFF
J: TRBJ1-1
V: TRBV12-3/TRBV12-4

CDR3: CASSQDIGGGSYNEQFF
J: TRBJ2-1
V: TRBV4-1

CDR3: CSVEKGLAGGESYEQYF
J: TRBJ2-7
V: TRBV29-1

CDR3: CASSDSVFTEAFF
J: TRBJ1-1
V: TRBV10-1

CDR3: CATSRDREGNNEKLFF
J: TRBJ1-4
V: TRBV15

CDR3: CASSQVLPGNYGYTF
J: TRBJ1-2
V: TRBV4-3

CDR3: CAWSVLLNTEAFF
J: TRBJ1-1
V: TRBV30

CDR3: CASSETGGPPQYYNEQFF
J: TRBJ2-1
V: TRBV9

CDR3: CASSVAGAVNQPQHF
J: TRBJ1-5
V: TRBV9

CDR3: CSVPGLAGDNEQFF
J: TRBJ2-1
V: TRBV29-1

CDR3: CASSRPGGGSSYEQYF
J: TRBJ2-7
V: TRBV27

CDR3: CASSLSWELFF
J: TRBJ2-2
V: TRBV7-2

CDR3: CASSLMHRTFEAFF
J: TRBJ1-1
V: TRBV7-9

CDR3: CAISDPSAAGGPTDTQYF
J: TRBJ2-3
V: TRBV10-3

CDR3: CASSMDQGTYEQYF
J: TRBJ2-7
V: TRBV19

CDR3: CASSPGTSAYNEQFF
J: TRBJ2-1
V: TRBV27

CDR3: CASSQDLRNTEAFF
J: TRBJ1-1
V: TRBV4-3

CDR3: CASSLGGGTNEKLFF
J: TRBJ1-4
V: TRBV7-2

CDR3: CASSPGPQASYNEQFF
J: TRBJ2-1
V: TRBV5-5

CDR3: CASSQTGSLDYGYTF
J: TRBJ1-2
V: TRBV7-9

CDR3: CASSQDFGGSATNEKLFF
J: TRBJ1-4
V: TRBV4-3

CDR3: CASSPVGGHEQFF
J: TRBJ2-1
V: TRBV7-3

CDR3: CASRASTSGNTYEQYF
J: TRBJ2-7
V: TRBV2

CDR3: CASSLADYSYEQYF
J: TRBJ2-7
V: TRBV7-9

CDR3: CASNGLAEQETQYF
J: TRBJ2-5
V: TRBV28

CDR3: CASLAGSYNEQFF
J: TRBJ2-1
V: TRBV12-3/TRBV12-4

CDR3: CASSKAGVHEQYF
J: TRBJ2-7
V: TRBV19

CDR3: CASSAPGWGLAKNIQYF
J: TRBJ2-4
V: TRBV7-8

CDR3: CASSDRETSYEQYF
J: TRBJ2-7
V: TRBV6-5

CDR3: CASSLTSRNEQFF
J: TRBJ2-1
V: TRBV7-3

CDR3: CASSFNRMNTEAFF
J: TRBJ1-1
V: TRBV28

CDR3: CASSFQGTPYEQYF
J: TRBJ2-7
V: TRBV5-6

CDR3: CASSFGRLTYEQYF
J: TRBJ2-7
V: TRBV5-6

CDR3: CASSLRPIAGGRYEQYF
J: TRBJ2-7
V: TRBV7-2

CDR3: CARRQELDNEQFF
J: TRBJ2-1
V: TRBV6-4

CDR3: CASGLVTRLDTQYF
J: TRBJ2-3
V: TRBV12-5